Shown below are 2 T cell receptor beta chains from a single sample sequenced in a study of cytomegalovirus exposure and HLA in healthy donors listed by TCRdb under 2017. The library was obtained by the immunoSEQ multiplex PCR assay. For the multiplex PCR, a mixture combining 60 forward primers for TCR Vbeta segments and 13 reverse primers for TCR Jbeta segments was used. This is the immuneACCESS table as TCRdb keeps it, with only in-frame sequences that have V and J called. A part of the clones is gone; compared with another copy, unresolved V genes explain less than half, and the rest is unexplained. The sample table contains 150,000 to 200,000 clones; only one count was recorded for roughly 80% of them. About 11% of the sample rests with the top ten. Sequenced input: PBMCs. The origin of the receptors is a man younger than 35 in good health and CMV-seropositive.

This clone was detected only once. The chain joins TRBV7-9 to TRBJ1-1; D is perhaps TRBD1 (6 bases). Trimming pared 1 base from V and 4 bases from J, leaving 10 bases between. CDR1 and CDR2 from the germline V gene are SEHNR and FQNEAQ (reference sequence). This CDR3 has 14 amino acids. CDR3 DNA: TGTGCCAGCAGCTTAGGACAGGCCACCACTGAAGCTTTCTTT. Amino acid sequence: CASSLGQATTEAFF.

The chain carries TRBV28 and TRBJ1-1; 8 bases line up with TRBD1. Per the germline V gene, CDR1 is MDHEN and CDR2 is SYDVKM. The V segment lost 6 bases and the J segment 4 bases; nucleotides outside the gene matches: 13. This CDR3 has 16 residues. The CDR3 spells CASRASGGGIFTEAFF. The CDR3 nucleotides are TGTGCCAGCAGGGCCTCAGGGGGCGGGATTTTCACTGAAGCTTTCTTT.